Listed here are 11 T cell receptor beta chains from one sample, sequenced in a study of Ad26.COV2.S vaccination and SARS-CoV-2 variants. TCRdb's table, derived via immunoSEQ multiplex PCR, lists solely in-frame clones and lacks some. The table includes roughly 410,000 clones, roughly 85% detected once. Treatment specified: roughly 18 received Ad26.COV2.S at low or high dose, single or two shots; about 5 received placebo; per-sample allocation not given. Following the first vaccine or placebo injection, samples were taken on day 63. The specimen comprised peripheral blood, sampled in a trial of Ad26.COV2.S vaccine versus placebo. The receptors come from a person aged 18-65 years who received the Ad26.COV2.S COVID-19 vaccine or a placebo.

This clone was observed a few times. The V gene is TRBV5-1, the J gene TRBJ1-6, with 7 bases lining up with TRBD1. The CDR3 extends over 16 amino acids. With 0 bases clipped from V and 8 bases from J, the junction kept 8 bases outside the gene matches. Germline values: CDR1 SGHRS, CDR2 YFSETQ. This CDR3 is CASSLAGPRGDSPLHF. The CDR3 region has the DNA TGCGCCAGCAGCTTGGCAGGGCCCAGGGGGGATTCACCCCTCCACTTT.

CDR3 amino acids: CASSQGVRDPHNEQFF. CDR3 DNA: TGCGCCAGCAGCCAAGGCGTTCGGGACCCGCACAATGAGCAGTTCTTC. The J gene is TRBJ2-1, the V gene TRBV4-1; either TRBD1 or TRBD2 may supply D (5 bases each). Germline V gene data show CDR1 as MGHRA and CDR2 as YSYEKL. There are 16 residues in the CDR3. V lost 1 base to trimming and J lost 5 bases, with 15 bases between them.

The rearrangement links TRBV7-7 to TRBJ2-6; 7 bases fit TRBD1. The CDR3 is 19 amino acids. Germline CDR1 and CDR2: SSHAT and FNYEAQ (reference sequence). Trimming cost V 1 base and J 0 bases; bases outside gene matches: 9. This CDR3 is CASSLGGQGVTSGANVLTF. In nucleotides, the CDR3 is TGTGCCAGCAGCTTAGGTGGTCAGGGGGTGACCTCTGGGGCCAACGTCCTGACTTTC.

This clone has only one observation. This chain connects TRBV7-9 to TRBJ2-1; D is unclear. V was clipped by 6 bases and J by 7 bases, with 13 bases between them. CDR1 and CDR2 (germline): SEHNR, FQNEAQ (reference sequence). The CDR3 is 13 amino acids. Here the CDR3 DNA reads TGTGCCAGCAGTCGGACCCCCTGGAATGAGCAGTTCTTC. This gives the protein CASSRTPWNEQFF.

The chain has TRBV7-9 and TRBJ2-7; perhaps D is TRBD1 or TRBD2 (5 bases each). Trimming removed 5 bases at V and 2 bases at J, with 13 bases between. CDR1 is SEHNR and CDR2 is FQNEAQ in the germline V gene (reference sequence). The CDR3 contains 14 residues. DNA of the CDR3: TGTGCCAGCAGCGATCCCGGGACGGCCTACGAGCAGTACTTC. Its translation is CASSDPGTAYEQYF.

DNA of the CDR3: TGTGCCAGCAGCTCCAGAAGACTGACTAGGAATGAAAAACTGTTTTTT. This encodes CASSSRRLTRNEKLFF. The rearrangement links TRBV7-8 to TRBJ1-4; no clear D. The V gene lost 4 bases and the J gene lost 5 bases, with 17 bases spanning the gap. This CDR3 contains 16 residues. CDR1 SGHVS and CDR2 FQNEAQ come from the germline V gene.

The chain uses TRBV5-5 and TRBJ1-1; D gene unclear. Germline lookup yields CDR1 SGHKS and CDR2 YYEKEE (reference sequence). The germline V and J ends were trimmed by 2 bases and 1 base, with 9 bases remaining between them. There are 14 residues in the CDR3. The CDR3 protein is CASSFGQPNTEAFF. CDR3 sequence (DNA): TGTGCCAGCAGCTTTGGCCAACCGAACACTGAAGCTTTCTTT.

The CDR3 sequence is CASSLGTGLKDSPLHF. The DNA for the CDR3 is TGTGCCAGCAGCTTAGGTACAGGGCTTAAAGATTCACCCCTCCACTTT. This sequence joins TRBV7-8 and TRBJ1-6; D may be TRBD1 (6 bases). Trimming cost V 1 base and J 8 bases, with 15 bases left between them. Germline V gives CDR1 SGHVS, CDR2 FQNEAQ. This CDR3 is 16 amino acids long.

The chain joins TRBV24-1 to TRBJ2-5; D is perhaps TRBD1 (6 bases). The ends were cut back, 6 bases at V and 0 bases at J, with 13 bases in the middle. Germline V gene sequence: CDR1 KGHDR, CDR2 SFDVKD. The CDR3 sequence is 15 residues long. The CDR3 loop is CATSTRTAYQETQYF. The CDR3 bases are TGTGCCACCAGTACCAGGACAGCGTACCAAGAGACCCAGTACTTC.

CDR3 DNA sequence: TGTGCCAGCAGCCAAGGACAGTTACATTCACCCCTCCACTTT. It translates to CASSQGQLHSPLHF. This chain uses TRBV6-5 with TRBJ1-6; D perhaps matches TRBD1 (6 bases). The V gene lost 6 bases and the J gene lost 8 bases, with 14 bases spanning the gap. CDR3 length equals 14 residues. CDR1 is MNHEY and CDR2 is SVGAGI in the germline V gene.

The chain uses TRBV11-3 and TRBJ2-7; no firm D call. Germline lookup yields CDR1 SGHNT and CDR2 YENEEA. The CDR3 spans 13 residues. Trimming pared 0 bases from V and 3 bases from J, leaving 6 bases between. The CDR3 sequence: CASSLELGYEQYF. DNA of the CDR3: TGTGCCAGCAGCTTAGAGCTGGGCTACGAGCAGTACTTC.